Following are 25 T cell receptor delta chains from one sample sequenced in a study of gammadelta T cells in human blood. TCRdb re-called the RT-PCR reads through CATT. The table shows over 800 delta-chain clones, with roughly 40% occurring only once. Sequenced input: non-Vgamma9Vdelta2 gamma-delta T cells from infant blood. These receptors came from a human donor.

By share, this clone ranks as large. Other DNA sequences in the sample encode the same CDR3. The chain carries TRDV1 and TRDJ1, with 7 bases identical to TRDD2. The CDR3 contains 23 residues. Germline V gene lookup returns CDR1 TSWWSYY and CDR2 QGS. With V trimmed by 0 bases and J by 0 bases, 25 bases remained unmatched. The CDR3 nucleotides are TGTGCTCTTGGGGAACTACTTTCCTACGGGTGGTCCAAAACCCTACCGTACACCGATAAACTCATCTTT. Its translation: CALGELLSYGWSKTLPYTDKLIF.

A remark on this clone: This may be a read error: a much more frequent sequence differs by one nucleotide. Other DNA variants within this sample encode the same CDR3. The rearrangement links TRDV1 to TRDJ1, with D hard to call. Germline V gene data show CDR1 as TSWWSYY and CDR2 as QGS. The CDR3 totals 14 residues. CDR3 DNA: TGTGCTCTTGGGGAGGAAGGAGGTACCGAAAAACTCATCTTT. Translated, it gives CALGEEGGTEKLIF.

About this clone itself: Since a much larger clone is just one base distant, this may be a read error. This chain links TRDV1 with TRDJ1, with TRDD3 matching 8 bases. V lost 5 bases and J lost 6; bases outside the gene matches: 29. Germline V gene lookup returns CDR1 TSWWSYY and CDR2 QGS. The CDR3 loop spans 21 amino acids. The CDR3, as DNA: TGTGCTCTTGGGCCTCTTCCTTCCCCCCTACTGGGGGCTCTAGGGACCAATAAACTCATCTTT. Translation: CALGPLPSPLLGALGTNKLIF.

This clone counts as medium-sized. Other DNA sequences of this sample code for an identical CDR3. This chain uses TRDV1 with TRDJ1, with D perhaps TRDD2 (7 bases). Trimming removed 2 bases from V and 0 bases from J, with 46 bases in between. Germline loops: CDR1 TSWWSYY, CDR2 QGS. The CDR3 extends over 27 amino acids. This CDR3 reads CALGEATVGRGSLPLPVLGQYTDKLIF. As DNA, the CDR3 is TGTGCTCTTGGGGAAGCTACGGTAGGGCGGGGAAGCCTTCCTCTCCCCGTACTGGGTCAATACACCGATAAACTCATCTTT.

This clone occurred once. It is likely a read error: a sequence one base away is far more abundant. The rearrangement links TRDV1 to TRDJ1; TRDD3 agrees at 11 bases. The length of the CDR3 is 22 residues. Unmatched junction bases numbered 22, after V lost 4 bases and J lost 0 bases. Germline lookup yields CDR1 TSWWSYY and CDR2 QGS. DNA of the CDR3: TGTGCTCTTGGGGGATCACCCGAATCTTCCTACTGGGGGATATGGAACACCGATAAACTCATCTTT. This encodes CALGGSPESSYWGIWNTDKLIF.

This clone is termed large (0.1 to 1%). The rearrangement uses TRDV1 and TRDJ1, with TRDD3 matching over 13 bases. Germline assignment: CDR1 TSWWSYY and CDR2 QGS. The CDR3 consists of 24 residues. Trimming removed 4 bases from V and 8 bases from J; junction bases left unmatched: 34. DNA of the CDR3: TGTGCTCTTGGGGTCCCCCCGGGCCCCTTCCTACGTGGGGTACTGGGGGATACGGGGGGAAAACTCATCTTT. Protein: CALGVPPGPFLRGVLGDTGGKLIF.

This clone is judged large (0.1 to 1%). The sample carries other DNA sequences with the same CDR3. V and J are TRDV1 and TRDJ1; TRDD3 aligns across 11 bases. This CDR3 has 21 amino acids. V trimming: 2 bases; J trimming: 4 bases; junction bases outside the gene matches: 21. Germline V lookup: CDR1 TSWWSYY, CDR2 QGS. The CDR3 nucleotides are TGTGCTCTTGGGGAAAGTAAACTTCCTTCGTACTGGGGGATAAAAATCGATAAACTCATCTTT. It codes for CALGESKLPSYWGIKIDKLIF.

A note on this clone: Just one base apart from a much larger clone, this may be a read error. V and J are TRDV1 and TRDJ1, with 10 positions matching TRDD3. Germline trimming cut 0 bases from V and 1 base from J; bases unmatched to any gene: 29. This CDR3 contains 25 residues. The germline CDR1 and CDR2 sequences are TSWWSYY and QGS. DNA for the CDR3: TGTGCTCTTGGGGAACTAGGGGTGACGCTCGAGTCTTTTTCCCGTACTGGGGGATTCACCGATAAACTCATCTTT. Protein sequence: CALGELGVTLESFSRTGGFTDKLIF.

On this clone itself: This likely stems from a read error, as it lies one base from a far larger clone. The chain is built from TRDV1 and TRDJ1; D is possibly TRDD2 (5 bases). Germline CDR1 TSWWSYY, CDR2 QGS. This CDR3 has 12 amino acids. The CDR3 is CALVAYTDKRIF. The CDR3 DNA is TGTGCTCTTGTCGCCTACACCGATAAACGCATCTTT.

Within the sample, this clone is large. This chain joins TRDV1 and TRDJ1; 11 bases agree with TRDD3. The CDR3 length is 13 residues. In germline, CDR1 is TSWWSYY, CDR2 QGS. Losses at the gene ends were 2 bases for V and 14 bases for J; bases not matched to a gene: 7. The CDR3 region is CALGESYWGILIF. The CDR3 DNA reads as TGTGCTCTTGGGGAAAGTTACTGGGGGATATTAATCTTT.

Points on this clone: A far larger clone is only one base removed, so a read error is likely. The rearrangement links TRDV1 to TRDJ1; TRDD3 aligns across 7 bases. Losses at the gene ends were 0 bases for V and 3 bases for J; bases not matched to a gene: 40. The CDR3 extends over 27 amino acids. The V gene's germline CDR1 is TSWWSYY and CDR2 QGS. DNA for the CDR3: TGTGCTCTTGGGGAACTCGGTTTTTTGGTTGACCCTCTCTTTCTTGGGGGACCTCATCTGTACGCCGATAAACTCATCTTT. This translates into CALGELGFLVDPLFLGGPHLYADKLIF.

This clone is classed as large. The V gene is TRAV29/DV5, the J gene TRDJ1, with D perhaps matching TRDD2 or TRDD3 (7 bases each). Germline CDR1 is NSMFDY and CDR2 is ISSIKDK. Trimming shortened V by 1 base and J by 2 bases, and 24 bases separated the two germline ends. This CDR3 has 18 residues. The CDR3 here is CAASKSFLVLGFTDKLIF. The CDR3 nucleotides read TGTGCAGCAAGCAAATCCTTCCTCGTACTGGGGTTTACCGATAAACTCATCTTT.

Note on this clone: A read error may be the cause here, since a much bigger clone is one base away. The chain employs TRDV1 and TRDJ1; 7 bases align to TRDD3. The CDR3 sequence is 26 residues long. Trimming removed 2 bases from V and 0 bases from J; junction bases left unmatched: 36. The germline gives CDR1 TSWWSYY, CDR2 QGS. The CDR3 bases are TGTGCTCTTGGGGAAGGTTTACGCGACGAACGACCTTTTCGCTGGGGGCCACCGAAATACACCGATAAACTCATCTTT. Amino acid sequence: CALGEGLRDERPFRWGPPKYTDKLIF.

Sample share makes this clone large. This sample includes further DNA sequences coding for the same CDR3. The chain couples TRAV38-2/DV8 to TRDJ1; 11 bases fit TRDD3. Trimming took 1 base from V and 4 from J; bases not matched to a gene: 18. Looked up from germline, CDR1 is TSESDYY and CDR2 is QEAYKQQN. CDR3 size: 20 residues. Here the CDR3 reads CAYRSLSPFLWGIPVDKLIF. The CDR3 DNA follows: TGTGCTTATAGGAGCCTATCTCCCTTCCTCTGGGGGATACCCGTCGATAAACTCATCTTT.

With regard to this clone: It may be a read error: a sequence one base away is much more abundant. Other DNA variants within this sample encode the same CDR3. The J gene is TRDJ2, the V gene TRDV1; possibly TRDD3 for D (6 bases). V was trimmed by 0 bases and J by 8 bases, leaving 25 bases between them. Germline CDR1 and CDR2: TSWWSYY and QGS. The CDR3 runs 19 residues. The DNA of the CDR3 is TGTGCTCTTGGGGAACTCGACGGGATAGGGGGGTACGCGTCCGCACAACTCTTCTTT. It specifies CALGELDGIGGYASAQLFF.

By share, this clone counts as large. The chain uses TRDV1 and TRDJ1; 12 nucleotides align to TRDD3. The germline CDR1 and CDR2 sequences are TSWWSYY and QGS. This CDR3 region has 19 residues. The J segment lost 3 bases and the V segment lost 4 bases, leaving 15 bases of the junction unmatched. The DNA of the CDR3 is TGTGCTCTTGGGGTCCTCTTCCCGTACTGGGGGATACTCCCCGATAAACTCATCTTT. Translating gives CALGVLFPYWGILPDKLIF.

Worth noting for this clone: Just one base apart from a much larger clone, this may be a read error. The chain is built from TRDV1 and TRDJ2; 8 bases fit TRDD3. Germline V gives CDR1 TSWWSYY, CDR2 QGS. The CDR3 has 23 residues. V was clipped by 0 bases and J by 7 bases; unmatched bases: 28. CDR3 bases: TGTGCTCTTGGGGAACTAGAGGGCTTCTCGCTACTGGGGGTATACTTGCAGATAGCACAACTCTTCTTT. Protein: CALGELEGFSLLGVYLQIAQLFF.

With regard to this clone: It is likely a read error: a sequence one base away is far more abundant. The same CDR3 arises from other DNA sequences in this sample as well. The rearrangement links TRAV36/DV7 to TRDJ1; 8 nucleotides align to TRDD3. The V segment lost 4 bases and the J segment 5 bases; nucleotides outside the gene matches: 22. CDR3 size: 18 residues. Germline assignment: CDR1 VTNFRS and CDR2 LTSSGIE (reference sequence). DNA of the CDR3: TGTGCTGTGATGTGGGACCGGGGGATAGGGACGGGGGCTGATAAACTCATCTTT. It encodes CAVMWDRGIGTGADKLIF. Using reference TRAV36/DV7 and TRDJ1 for the parts outside the CDR3, the full variable domain is EDKVVQSPLSLVVHEGDTVTLNCSYEVTNFRSLLWYKQEKKAPTFLFMLTSSGIEKKSGRLSSILDKKELSSILNITATQTGDSAIYLCAVMWDRGIGTGADKLIFGKGTRVTVEP.

Concerning this clone itself: Being one base from a much bigger clone, this may be a read error. Other nucleotide sequences in the sample specify the same CDR3. The chain recombines TRDV1 with TRDJ1, with 10 bases matching TRDD3. Germline lookup yields CDR1 TSWWSYY and CDR2 QGS. The CDR3 consists of 20 residues. The CDR3: CALGAEDPYWGMTYTDKLIF. CDR3 sequence (DNA): TGTGCTCTTGGGGCCGAGGACCCGTACTGGGGGATGACTTACACTGATAAACTCATCTTT.

Details on this clone: A read error is possible here, since a much larger clone lies one base away. In the same sample, other DNA sequences code for this CDR3. The chain joins TRDV1 to TRDJ1; 12 bases fit TRDD3. The length of the CDR3 is 24 residues. Germline V CDR1 and CDR2: TSWWSYY, QGS. The V gene end was trimmed by 5 bases and the J gene end by 0 bases; junction bases not matched to a gene: 28. CDR3 coding DNA: TGTGCTCTTGGGCCCGAGGGCCGTACTGGGGGATACCGGGACTATGCCCATTACACCGATAAACTCATCTTT. This translates into CALGPEGRTGGYRDYAHYTDKLIF.

As concerns this clone: A much larger clone is a single base away; this may be a read error. The V and J genes are TRDV1 and TRDJ1; 9 nucleotides match TRDD3. The CDR3 spans 21 residues. Unmatched junction bases numbered 24, after V lost 5 bases and J lost 2 bases. Germline V gene lookup returns CDR1 TSWWSYY and CDR2 QGS. CDR3 protein: CALGKPRGLYLYWGRTDKLIF. The CDR3 coding sequence is TGTGCTCTTGGGAAACCAAGAGGGCTTTATCTGTACTGGGGGAGGACCGATAAACTCATCTTT.

Regarding this clone: Other nucleotide sequences from this sample produce the same CDR3. The chain employs TRDV1 and TRDJ1, with D possibly TRDD2 on 6 matching bases. The CDR3 consists of 20 residues. Trimming took 1 base from V and 5 from J, leaving 29 bases between them. Per germline, CDR1 TSWWSYY and CDR2 QGS. CDR3 region: CALGEHLPSLTSGGPDKLIF. The CDR3 DNA follows: TGTGCTCTTGGGGAACATCTTCCTTCCCTTACCTCCGGAGGGCCTGATAAACTCATCTTT.

This clone was detected a few times. A far larger clone is only one base removed, so a read error is likely. Other nucleotide sequences in the sample specify the same CDR3. The genes are TRDV1 and TRDJ1; 12 bases fit TRDD3. CDR3 size: 22 residues. Germline CDR1 reads TSWWSYY; CDR2 reads QGS. The CDR3 spells CALGELWQRLGDTSQYTDKLIF. For the CDR3, the DNA is TGTGCTCTTGGGGAACTCTGGCAGCGACTGGGGGATACCAGCCAGTACACAGATAAACTCATCTTT.

As regards this clone: This may stem from a read error, because a much larger clone lies one nucleotide away. Other DNA variants within this sample encode the same CDR3. The chain combines TRDV1 with TRDJ1; TRDD2 agrees at 9 bases. J lost 9 bases, V lost 0 bases, and 20 bases had no gene match. Germline CDR1 reads TSWWSYY; CDR2 reads QGS. The CDR3 extends over 19 amino acids. The CDR3 region has the DNA TGTGCTCTTGGGGAACTAACCTCCTTCCTACTGTACTGGGGTGGGGAACTCATCTTT. Translation: CALGELTSFLLYWGGELIF.

As regards this clone: Given a much more abundant clone one base away, this may be a read error. This rearrangement joins TRDV1 to TRDJ1; 7 bases map to TRDD3. This CDR3 is 20 amino acids long. V shed 2 bases, J shed 0 bases, and the junction held 18 bases outside the gene matches. Germline V gene sequence: CDR1 TSWWSYY, CDR2 QGS. CDR3 DNA: TGTGCTCTTGGGGAAGGGTTGGTTCCCCATGCTGGGGGCGACACCGATAAACTCATCTTT. Translated: CALGEGLVPHAGGDTDKLIF.